The 10 T cell receptor beta chains below all came from one sample that was sequenced in a study of cytomegalovirus exposure and HLA in healthy donors. Sequenced by immunoSEQ multiplex PCR; TCRdb stores in-frame clones only, minus some. The table records approximately 140,000 clones, approximately 86% of them present only once. What was sequenced was PBMCs. Receptors were obtained from a man aged 18 to 35 in good health and CMV-seropositive.

The genes are TRBV2 and TRBJ2-1; D not resolved. V lost 6 bases to trimming and J lost 4 bases, with 13 bases between them. CDR3 length: 14 residues. Germline CDR1 is SNHLY and CDR2 is FYNNEI. CDR3 in amino acids: CASRLRFEYNEQFF. CDR3 nucleotide sequence: TGTGCCAGCAGGCTGCGGTTTGAGTACAATGAGCAGTTCTTC. Complete variable domain (other parts from reference TRBV2 and TRBJ2-1): EPEVTQTPSHQVTQMGQEVILRCVPISNHLYFYWYRQILGQKVEFLVSFYNNEISEKSEIFDDQFSVERPDGSNFTLKIRSTKLEDSAMYFCASRLRFEYNEQFFGPGTRLTVL.

The chain has TRBV9 and TRBJ2-5; the D is unclear. CDR3 length equals 14 residues. CDR1 and CDR2 from the germline V gene are SGDLS and YYNGEE. Between the trimmed V and J ends, which lost 3 bases and 1 base, there was a span of 10 bases. CDR3 sequence: CASSDLHFQETQYF. CDR3 nucleotide sequence: TGTGCCAGCAGCGATCTCCACTTCCAAGAGACCCAGTACTTC.

V and J are TRBV10-3 and TRBJ2-3; the match to TRBD2 covers 12 bases. Germline V lookup: CDR1 ENHRY, CDR2 SYGVKD. The V segment lost 4 bases and the J segment 3 bases; nucleotides outside the gene matches: 5. The CDR3 has 16 amino acids. CDR3: CAISGSSGRGTDTQYF. The CDR3 region has the DNA TGTGCCATCAGTGGCTCTAGCGGGAGGGGGACAGATACGCAGTATTTT.

V usage is TRBV28 and J usage is TRBJ1-2; a weak D match, TRBD1 (5 bases). This CDR3 comprises 13 residues. Germline V gives CDR1 MDHEN, CDR2 SYDVKM. The V gene lost 8 bases and the J gene lost 4 bases, with 14 bases spanning the gap. CDR3 protein: CASRGGSAYGYTF. The CDR3 DNA reads TGTGCCAGCCGTGGGGGGTCGGCCTATGGCTACACCTTC.

The V gene is TRBV6-1, the J gene TRBJ2-1; TRBD2 matches 10 bases. CDR1 and CDR2 (germline): MNHNS, SASEGT. After removal of 6 bases from V and 7 bases from J, the junction contained 9 bases not matched to a gene. The CDR3 runs 15 residues. The CDR3 DNA follows: TGTGCCAGCAGCTTTGAGGCTAGCGGGGGTAATGAGCAGTTCTTC. Residues: CASSFEASGGNEQFF.

The rearrangement uses TRBV9 and TRBJ2-4; TRBD2 is a possible D gene (5 bases). V lost 4 bases to trimming and J lost 3 bases, with 11 bases between them. The length of the CDR3 is 14 residues. Germline V gene lookup returns CDR1 SGDLS and CDR2 YYNGEE. Here the CDR3 reads CASSREGGKNIQYF. The CDR3 nucleotides read TGTGCCAGCAGCCGAGAGGGCGGCAAAAACATTCAGTACTTC.

V usage is TRBV5-1 and J usage is TRBJ2-3; D perhaps matches TRBD1 (5 bases). Trimming removed 4 bases from V and 3 bases from J, with 9 bases in between. This CDR3 is built from 13 residues. Germline CDR1 and CDR2: SGHRS and YFSETQ. The CDR3 DNA reads as TGCGCCAGCAGCGGCCAGGGTACAGATACGCAGTATTTT. It translates to CASSGQGTDTQYF.

As to this clone: Its ends do not fully match the called genes, so a read error is possible. Other DNA sequences from this sample encode an identical CDR3 as well. The chain employs TRBV9 and TRBJ1-1; tentative D call: TRBD1 (6 bases). This CDR3 contains 15 residues. From germline, CDR1 is SGDLS and CDR2 YYNGEE. The CDR3 nucleotides read TGTGCCAGCAGCGTAGGGGACATTAGGAACACTGAAGCTTTTTTT. Translating gives CASSVGDIRNTEAFF.

The chain couples TRBV10-3 to TRBJ2-1, with 13 bases fitting TRBD2. Germline V CDR1 and CDR2: ENHRY, SYGVKD. J gave up 9 bases and V 5 bases, and 16 bases lay outside the gene matches. The CDR3 totals 18 residues. This chain's CDR3 is CAISSGGPWTSGSSEQFF. DNA of the CDR3: TGTGCCATCAGTTCCGGGGGACCTTGGACTAGCGGGAGTTCTGAGCAGTTCTTC.

This chain connects TRBV14 to TRBJ1-1; D call uncertain. The V gene lost 7 bases and the J gene lost 3 bases, with 15 bases spanning the gap. CDR1 SGHDN and CDR2 FVKESK come from the germline V gene. The CDR3 has 14 residues. CDR3 sequence (DNA): TGTGCCAGCACCATCTCAAGAGGCGACACTGAAGCTTTCTTT. It is translated as CASTISRGDTEAFF. Combining the CDR3 with reference TRBV14 and TRBJ1-1 gives the whole variable domain EAGVTQFPSHSVIEKGQTVTLRCDPISGHDNLYWYRRVMGKEIKFLLHFVKESKQDESGMPNNRFLAERTGGTYSTLKVQPAELEDSGVYFCASTISRGDTEAFFGQGTRLTVV.